These 24 T cell receptor beta chains were all obtained from the same sample, sequenced in a study of T cells after yellow fever vaccination. TCRdb fed the 5' RACE reads into MiXCR, producing one record per CDR3 protein. This table holds just under 600,000 distinct CDR3 sequences, roughly 13% found once. Sequenced here: PBMCs, sampled on the day of the yellow fever booster vaccination. The receptors come from a man aged 25 to 40 who received the YFV17D yellow fever vaccine.

This clonotype has just a few counts. This chain connects TRBV20-1 to TRBJ1-1; D is unclear. Germline loops: CDR1 DFQATT, CDR2 SNEGSKA (reference sequence). With 4 bases removed from V and 5 bases from J, the gap between germline ends came to 11 bases. The CDR3 sequence is 12 residues long. CDR3 region: CSAIVMETEAFF. CDR3 DNA: TGCAGTGCTATAGTAATGGAGACTGAAGCTTTCTTT.

The chain employs TRBV7-2 and TRBJ2-7; 9 bases fit TRBD2. This CDR3 is 16 amino acids long. Trimming cost V 2 bases and J 2 bases; bases outside gene matches: 7. The germline V gene has CDR1 SGHTA and CDR2 FQGNSA. This CDR3 is CASSLSLAGLAYEQYF. CDR3 bases: TGTGCCAGCAGCTTATCACTAGCGGGCTTAGCCTACGAGCAGTACTTC.

The chain carries TRBV12-3 or TRBV12-4 and TRBJ1-5; the D is unclear. This CDR3 comprises 15 residues. With 5 bases removed from V and 7 bases from J, the gap between germline ends came to 18 bases. The CDR3: CASSLLPGLGQPQHF. For the CDR3, the DNA is TGTGCCAGCAGTCTCTTACCCGGGTTGGGACAGCCCCAGCATTTT.

Only a few counts were recorded for this clonotype. This rearrangement joins TRBV29-1 to TRBJ2-1; TRBD2 matches 9 bases. Germline CDR1 SQVTM, CDR2 ANQGSEA. The length of the CDR3 is 15 residues. With 2 bases clipped from V and 2 bases from J, the junction kept 4 bases outside the gene matches. The CDR3 region is CSVEMASGTYNEQFF. For the CDR3, the DNA is TGCAGCGTTGAAATGGCTAGCGGGACCTACAATGAGCAGTTCTTC.

This clonotype was counted ten times or more. The J gene is TRBJ2-2, the V gene TRBV7-8; the match to TRBD1 covers 9 bases. The germline V gene has CDR1 SGHVS and CDR2 FQNEAQ. The V segment lost 5 bases and the J segment 5 bases; nucleotides outside the gene matches: 6. This CDR3 region has 15 residues. The CDR3 sequence is CASSPTGQGTGELFF. CDR3 in DNA: TGTGCCAGCAGCCCGACGGGACAGGGTACCGGGGAGCTGTTTTTT.

This clonotype was seen more than once but under ten times. The chain combines TRBV19 with TRBJ2-7, with D unresolved. CDR3 size: 13 residues. The V gene's germline CDR1 is LNHDA and CDR2 SQIVND (reference sequence). V lost 2 bases, J lost 3 bases, and 8 bases lay in between. CDR3 coding DNA: TGTGCCAGTAGTATATCCGCGAGCTACGAGCAGTACTTC. This gives the protein CASSISASYEQYF.

The chain employs TRBV20-1 and TRBJ2-2; D possibly corresponds to TRBD2 (6 bases). Per germline, CDR1 DFQATT and CDR2 SNEGSKA (reference sequence). CDR3 size: 16 residues. Trimming removed 3 bases at V and 3 bases at J, with 17 bases between. The CDR3 reads CSARGLGGVDTGELFF. The CDR3, as DNA: TGCAGTGCTAGGGGTTTGGGGGGAGTAGACACCGGGGAGCTGTTTTTT.

This clonotype was observed a handful of times. The chain uses TRBV10-1 and TRBJ2-1, with 14 bases that match TRBD2. V gave up 5 bases and J gave up 2 bases; unmatched junction bases: 8. The CDR3 has 18 amino acids. Germline V gives CDR1 WNHNN, CDR2 SYGVQD (reference sequence). The CDR3: CASSSGTSGRGTYNEQFF. The CDR3 DNA reads TGCGCCAGCAGTAGTGGGACTAGCGGGAGAGGCACCTACAATGAGCAGTTCTTC.

The sample holds many counts of this clonotype. V usage is TRBV7-8 and J usage is TRBJ2-1; 11 bases align to TRBD2. V was clipped by 5 bases and J by 12 bases; unmatched bases: 9. The CDR3 length is 14 residues. CDR1 SGHVS and CDR2 FQNEAQ come from the germline V gene. In DNA, the CDR3 is TGTGCCAGCAGCGGGGGACTAGCGGAGGAGGGGCAGTTCTTC. It specifies CASSGGLAEEGQFF.

This clonotype was counted only a few times. The CDR3 DNA follows: TGTGCCAGCTTGGACAGTTCTTACGAGCAGTACTTC. This translates into CASLDSSYEQYF. The V call is TRBV7-9, the J call TRBJ2-7; D perhaps matches TRBD1 (6 bases). The V end was cut by 8 bases, the J end by 4 bases, with 12 bases between. Germline V gives CDR1 SEHNR, CDR2 FQNEAQ (reference sequence). The CDR3 has 12 amino acids.

This clonotype was recorded a few times. The J gene is TRBJ2-3, the V gene TRBV7-9; perhaps TRBD1 as D (6 bases). Looked up from germline, CDR1 is SEHNR and CDR2 is FQNEAQ (reference sequence). CDR3 length equals 17 residues. Trimming cost V 3 bases and J 3 bases, with 19 bases left between them. The CDR3 loop is CASSFASGTPHTDTQYF. CDR3 in DNA: TGTGCCAGCAGCTTTGCTTCCGGGACACCTCATACAGATACGCAGTATTTT.

At least ten counts were recorded for this clonotype. This chain uses TRBV12-3 or TRBV12-4 with TRBJ2-7; 8 positions match TRBD1. The CDR3 is 14 residues long. With V trimmed by 5 bases and J by 2 bases, 5 bases remained unmatched. CDR3 sequence: CASSLQGGPYEQYF. The DNA of the CDR3 is TGTGCCAGCAGTCTACAGGGGGGCCCCTACGAGCAGTACTTC.

The gene calls are TRBV7-9 and TRBJ2-3; TRBD2 agrees at 7 bases. The germline V gene encodes CDR1 SEHNR and CDR2 FQNEAQ (reference sequence). J gave up 2 bases and V 2 bases, and 7 bases lay outside the gene matches. The CDR3 length is 16 residues. In nucleotides, the CDR3 is TGTGCCAGCAGCTTAACGCAGCGGGACCCCACAGATACGCAGTATTTT. This sequence encodes CASSLTQRDPTDTQYF.

J is TRBJ2-2 and V is TRBV25-1, with D hard to call. From germline, CDR1 is MGHDK and CDR2 SYGVNS. The CDR3 has 13 residues. V was shortened by 6 bases and J by 4 bases, with 9 bases between the two germline ends. In DNA, the CDR3 is TGTGCCAGCAGCGCCCTGAGCACCGGGGAGCTGTTTTTT. Translation gives CASSALSTGELFF.

V is TRBV7-9 and J is TRBJ2-7, with D unclear. V lost 1 base, J lost 2 bases, and 12 bases lay in between. Per the germline V gene, CDR1 is SEHNR and CDR2 is FQNEAQ (reference sequence). This CDR3 has 15 residues. In nucleotides, the CDR3 is TGTGCCAGCAGCTTAGTGGGGTCCTTGACCTACGAGCAGTACTTC. It codes for CASSLVGSLTYEQYF.

Only a few counts were recorded for this clonotype. The chain combines TRBV28 with TRBJ2-3, with 7 bases matching TRBD2. This CDR3 is built from 16 residues. V lost 5 bases to trimming and J lost 5 bases; unmatched junction nucleotides: 13. Germline V gives CDR1 MDHEN, CDR2 SYDVKM. CDR3 residues: CASSPRAGRAGDTQYF. CDR3 DNA sequence: TGTGCCAGCAGTCCCCGGGCAGGGAGGGCCGGAGATACGCAGTATTTT.

This clonotype was counted only a few times. The chain recombines TRBV4-2 with TRBJ2-2; TRBD2 is a possible D gene (6 bases). Germline values: CDR1 LGHNA, CDR2 YNFKEQ. V was trimmed by 0 bases and J by 1 base, leaving 9 bases between them. The CDR3 is made up of 16 amino acids. The CDR3 spells CASSQEAGLNTGELFF. The CDR3, as DNA: TGTGCCAGCAGCCAAGAAGCGGGCCTGAACACCGGGGAGCTGTTTTTT.

The CDR3 region has the DNA TGTGCCAGCAGCTTAGGGCCAGAAACCTACAATGAGCAGTTCTTC. Its protein product is CASSLGPETYNEQFF. The V call is TRBV7-8, the J call TRBJ2-1, with D unresolved. This CDR3 is 15 amino acids long. From germline, CDR1 is SGHVS and CDR2 FQNEAQ. Trimming took off 1 base at V and 2 bases at J, with 9 bases between the two ends.

The V and J genes are TRBV3-1 and TRBJ2-2, with D uncertain. The germline V and J ends were trimmed by 3 bases and 6 bases, with 5 bases remaining between them. The CDR3 is made up of 12 amino acids. Germline V lookup: CDR1 LGHDT, CDR2 YNNKEL (reference sequence). CDR3 bases: TGTGCCAGCAGCCATTCCCCCGGGGAGCTGTTTTTT. This gives the protein CASSHSPGELFF.

The CDR3 here is CSTGGEQYF. The DNA for the CDR3 is TGCAGCACGGGGGGTGAGCAGTACTTC. V gene TRBV29-1 combines with J gene TRBJ2-7; 7 bases agree with TRBD2. The V and J ends lost 8 bases and 7 bases, in that order; junction bases with no gene match: 2. This CDR3 comprises 9 residues. Germline CDR1 reads SQVTM; CDR2 reads ANQGSEA.

Only a few counts were recorded for this clonotype. The V gene is TRBV20-1, the J gene TRBJ2-2; D not certain. CDR1 and CDR2 (germline): DFQATT, SNEGSKA (reference sequence). The V gene lost 5 bases and the J gene lost 6 bases, with 10 bases spanning the gap. The CDR3 runs to 12 residues. CDR3 nucleotide sequence: TGCAGTGCTTCGGAGTTCGCCGGGGAGCTGTTTTTT. Its protein product is CSASEFAGELFF.

This clonotype occurred a few times. The chain carries TRBV3-1 and TRBJ2-1; TRBD2 agrees at 8 bases. V gave up 3 bases and J gave up 7 bases; unmatched junction bases: 5. The V gene's germline CDR1 is LGHDT and CDR2 YNNKEL (reference sequence). This CDR3 spans 14 amino acids. The CDR3 sequence: CASSQRGLVNEQFF. The CDR3 DNA reads TGTGCCAGCAGCCAGCGGGGACTAGTGAATGAGCAGTTCTTC.

This clonotype was recorded a few times. V usage is TRBV18 and J usage is TRBJ1-2; 7 bases line up with TRBD1. J gave up 6 bases and V 3 bases, and 10 bases lay outside the gene matches. Germline loops: CDR1 KGHSH, CDR2 LQKENI. The CDR3 has 15 residues. CDR3 amino acids: CASSPAEGAKDGYTF. CDR3 nucleotide sequence: TGTGCCAGCTCACCCGCCGAGGGGGCGAAGGATGGCTACACCTTC.

This clonotype turned up a few times. The chain combines TRBV18 with TRBJ2-6; TRBD1 matches at 8 bases. In germline, CDR1 is KGHSH, CDR2 LQKENI. The CDR3 sequence is 18 residues long. J lost 3 bases, V lost 4 bases, and 11 bases had no gene match. The CDR3: CASSLYRLRGLGANVLTF. The CDR3 DNA follows: TGTGCCAGCTCACTATACAGACTCAGGGGGCTTGGGGCCAACGTCCTGACTTTC.